Below are 22 T cell receptor beta chains sequenced from a single sample in a study of T cells in Graves' hyperthyroidism and ophthalmopathy. Amplified regions were TCR beta CDR3 sequences from RNA transcripts. Primed by the HTBI set, a first-round RT-PCR was run on the TCR CDR3. TCRdb re-derived calls from the multiplex PCR reads in MiXCR, one entry per CDR3 protein. The sample consists of about 640,000 distinct CDR3 sequences, approximately 14% of them appearing once. The sample comprised blood. Receptors were obtained from a woman aged 45-65 years with Graves' ophthalmopathy.

With regard to this clonotype: Being one base from a much bigger clone, this may be a read error. The chain joins TRBV28 to TRBJ1-2; weak D call: TRBD1 (5 bases). Germline CDR1 and CDR2: MDHEN and SYDVKM. This CDR3 region has 13 residues. CDR3 coding DNA: TGTGCCAGCAGTTTAGGGGACCTCTATGGCTACCCCTTC. Encoded protein: CASSLGDLYGYPF.

The table lists this clonotype with a few counts. This rearrangement joins TRBV27 to TRBJ2-4; D is ambiguous. V was clipped by 6 bases and J by 0 bases, with 9 bases between them. Per germline, CDR1 MNHEY and CDR2 SMNVEV (reference sequence). The CDR3 runs to 14 residues. CDR3 nucleotides: TGTGCCAGCAGCCGATCGATAGCCAAAAACATTCAGTACTTC. Protein product: CASSRSIAKNIQYF.

Ten or more counts support this clonotype. CDR3 in amino acids: CAIRPRDSSYEQYF. DNA for the CDR3: TGTGCCATCAGGCCTAGGGACAGCTCCTACGAGCAGTACTTC. This chain connects TRBV10-3 to TRBJ2-7; 7 bases line up with TRBD1. Per the germline V gene, CDR1 is ENHRY and CDR2 is SYGVKD. The CDR3 runs to 14 residues. Trimming took 6 bases from V and 0 from J; bases not matched to a gene: 5.

This clonotype occurred many times. The chain employs TRBV20-1 and TRBJ2-1, with a possible D match to TRBD2 (6 bases). The CDR3 runs to 14 residues. Trimming cost V 6 bases and J 7 bases, with 19 bases left between them. Germline CDR1 and CDR2: DFQATT and SNEGSKA (reference sequence). CDR3 in amino acids: CSAHGSTSKNEQFF. DNA for the CDR3: TGCAGTGCCCACGGGAGTACTTCGAAAAATGAGCAGTTCTTC.

This chain links TRBV29-1 with TRBJ2-1, with D possibly TRBD2 on 6 matching bases. The CDR3 spans 16 residues. The V and J ends lost 1 base and 3 bases respectively, with 16 bases between them. From germline, CDR1 is SQVTM and CDR2 ANQGSEA. The CDR3 loop reads CSVEGIPYSGYNEQFF. CDR3 bases: TGCAGCGTTGAAGGCATACCTTATAGCGGCTACAATGAGCAGTTCTTC.

The V call is TRBV14, the J call TRBJ2-5; D possibly matches TRBD1 or TRBD2 (5 bases each). Germline V CDR1 and CDR2: SGHDN, FVKESK. This CDR3 region has 15 residues. Trimming left V 3 bases short and J 1 base short, with 12 bases between. The CDR3 reads CASSQITGTQETQYF. The DNA for the CDR3 is TGTGCCAGCAGCCAGATAACCGGGACCCAAGAGACCCAGTACTTC.

This clonotype was seen many times. The chain uses TRBV10-3 and TRBJ2-1; D not certain. Trimming took 3 bases from V and 10 from J, leaving 13 bases between them. CDR1 ENHRY and CDR2 SYGVKD come from the germline V gene. CDR3 length: 13 residues. The CDR3: CAISDGMGREQFF. The CDR3 DNA is TGTGCCATCAGTGACGGCATGGGTCGGGAGCAGTTCTTC.

This clonotype turned up a few times. The chain is built from TRBV30 and TRBJ2-2, with TRBD2 matching over 10 bases. Germline CDR1 GTSNPN, CDR2 SVGIG (reference sequence). The V segment lost 4 bases and the J segment 6 bases; nucleotides outside the gene matches: 8. The CDR3 contains 15 residues. CDR3 sequence (DNA): TGTGCCTGGAATGTACTAGCGGGGCAAGCCGGGGAGCTGTTTTTT. As protein: CAWNVLAGQAGELFF.

Ten or more counts support this clonotype. The genes are TRBV30 and TRBJ1-2; TRBD1 matches 7 bases. This CDR3 comprises 14 residues. V dropped 0 bases and J dropped 4; count of bases not matched to a gene: 5. The germline V gene has CDR1 GTSNPN and CDR2 SVGIG (reference sequence). This CDR3 reads CAWSVLQGSYGYTF. The CDR3 DNA reads as TGTGCCTGGAGTGTACTACAGGGGAGCTATGGCTACACCTTC. The whole variable domain, remainder taken from reference TRBV30 and TRBJ1-2, is SQTIHQWPATLVQPVGSPLSLECTVEGTSNPNLYWYRQAAGRGLQLLFYSVGIGQISSEVPQNLSASRPQDRQFILSSKKLLLSDSGFYLCAWSVLQGSYGYTFGSGTRLTVV.

This clonotype was recorded many times. The CDR3 sequence is CASSFVVGDTQYF. The DNA of the CDR3 is TGTGCCAGCAGTTTTGTGGTCGGGGATACGCAGTATTTT. V usage is TRBV12-3 or TRBV12-4 and J usage is TRBJ2-3; no definite D call. V was pared by 3 bases and J by 6 bases, with 10 bases between. The CDR3 extends over 13 amino acids.

This clonotype was observed many times. V usage is TRBV20-1 and J usage is TRBJ1-2; unclear D gene. V dropped 1 base and J dropped 0 bases, with 9 bases sitting between them. The germline CDR1 and CDR2 sequences are DFQATT and SNEGSKA (reference sequence). The CDR3 consists of 14 residues. CDR3 in amino acids: CSARVYGSNYGYTF. The CDR3, as DNA: TGCAGTGCTAGAGTCTACGGATCTAACTATGGCTACACCTTC.

This chain connects TRBV20-1 to TRBJ2-4; 7 bases match TRBD2. CDR3 length equals 14 residues. Losses at the gene ends were 5 bases for V and 3 bases for J; bases not matched to a gene: 7. CDR1 DFQATT and CDR2 SNEGSKA come from the germline V gene (reference sequence). The CDR3 protein is CSAPRENIKNIQYF. In DNA, the CDR3 is TGCAGTGCTCCGCGGGAGAATATCAAAAACATTCAGTACTTC.

The sample holds a few counts of this clonotype. J is TRBJ2-7 and V is TRBV15; 7 bases match TRBD1. Looked up from germline, CDR1 is LNHNV and CDR2 is YYDKDF (reference sequence). CDR3 size: 13 residues. The V segment lost 3 bases and the J segment 3 bases; nucleotides outside the gene matches: 2. Written as DNA, the CDR3 is TGTGCCACCAGCAGTAGACAGGGCTACGAGCAGTACTTC. This gives the protein CATSSRQGYEQYF.

In this sample, this clonotype turned up many times. The chain links TRBV7-9 to TRBJ2-1; D gene unclear. The length of the CDR3 is 14 residues. With 1 base removed from V and 7 bases from J, the gap between germline ends came to 11 bases. Germline-derived CDR1 and CDR2 are SEHNR and FQNEAQ (reference sequence). The CDR3 DNA reads as TGTGCCAGCAGCTTAGGCGGCAGAACAAATGAGCAGTTCTTC. Residues: CASSLGGRTNEQFF.

As concerns this clonotype: Sequence at one end of the junction differs from germline and may be a read error. The chain employs TRBV9 and TRBJ2-7; 7 bases map to TRBD2. The germline CDR1 and CDR2 sequences are SGDLS and YYNGEE. The CDR3 totals 15 residues. CDR3 nucleotide sequence: TGTGTCAGCAGCGTAGGTCTAGCGGCCTCCTACGAGCAGTACTTC. It specifies CVSSVGLAASYEQYF. The variable domain in full, completed from reference TRBV9 and TRBJ2-7, reads DSGVTQTPKHLITATGQRVTLRCSPRSGDLSVYWYQQSLDQGLQFLIQYYNGEERAKGNILERFSAQQFPDLHSELNLSSLELGDSALYFCVSSVGLAASYEQYFGPGTRLTVT.

The chain is built from TRBV15 and TRBJ2-7, with 10 bases matching TRBD1. Germline lookup yields CDR1 LNHNV and CDR2 YYDKDF (reference sequence). The CDR3 runs to 17 residues. J gave up 2 bases and V 1 base, and 8 bases lay outside the gene matches. Written as DNA, the CDR3 is TGTGCCACCAGCAGAGTGGTGGACAGGGGGGCAGCCTACGAGCAGTACTTC. Residues: CATSRVVDRGAAYEQYF.

Many counts were recorded for this clonotype. V usage is TRBV20-1 and J usage is TRBJ2-4; 9 positions match TRBD2. V dropped 3 bases and J dropped 1; count of bases not matched to a gene: 13. CDR1 is DFQATT and CDR2 is SNEGSKA in the germline V gene (reference sequence). The CDR3 is made up of 18 amino acids. The CDR3 reads CSASRVAGASKAKNIQYF. CDR3 nucleotide sequence: TGCAGTGCTAGCCGAGTAGCGGGAGCGTCCAAGGCCAAAAACATTCAGTACTTC.

This clonotype was seen many times. The chain has TRBV20-1 and TRBJ2-7; TRBD1 matches 7 bases. Germline CDR1 and CDR2: DFQATT and SNEGSKA (reference sequence). V shed 5 bases and J 1 base; nucleotides not matched to a gene: 8. The CDR3 spans 14 residues. CDR3 loop: CSASSQGISYEQYF. The CDR3 region has the DNA TGCAGTGCTTCGTCACAGGGGATATCCTACGAGCAGTACTTC.

This clonotype was detected ten times or more. This chain links TRBV12-3 or TRBV12-4 with TRBJ1-3; D unclear. Trimming removed 5 bases at V and 0 bases at J, with 8 bases between. The CDR3 consists of 14 residues. The CDR3 is CASSNIVSGNTIYF. The DNA of the CDR3 is TGTGCCAGCAGTAACATCGTCTCTGGAAACACCATATATTTT.

This clonotype was counted between two and nine times. The chain links TRBV6-1 to TRBJ1-4; 10 nucleotides agree with TRBD1. CDR1 is MNHNS, CDR2 SASEGT, per germline. Losses at the gene ends were 5 bases for V and 10 bases for J; bases not matched to a gene: 10. This CDR3 contains 15 residues. This CDR3 is CASSSGQGYRGKLFF. In DNA, the CDR3 is TGTGCCAGCAGTTCGGGACAGGGGTATAGAGGAAAACTGTTTTTT.

The chain recombines TRBV9 with TRBJ2-1; no clear D. The CDR3 runs to 16 residues. The germline CDR1 and CDR2 sequences are SGDLS and YYNGEE. With 0 bases removed from V and 0 bases from J, the gap between germline ends came to 10 bases. The CDR3 DNA reads as TGTGCCAGCAGCGTAGCGGTAGGAAGCTCCTACAATGAGCAGTTCTTC. Protein sequence: CASSVAVGSSYNEQFF.

The J gene is TRBJ1-4, the V gene TRBV6-1, with D possibly TRBD1 on 6 matching bases. CDR3 length: 15 residues. Between the trimmed V and J ends, which lost 6 bases and 2 bases, there was a span of 13 bases. Germline-derived CDR1 and CDR2 are MNHNS and SASEGT. Here the CDR3 DNA reads TGTGCCAGCAGGACCACAGGGTCGACTAATGAAAAACTGTTTTTT. It translates to CASRTTGSTNEKLFF.